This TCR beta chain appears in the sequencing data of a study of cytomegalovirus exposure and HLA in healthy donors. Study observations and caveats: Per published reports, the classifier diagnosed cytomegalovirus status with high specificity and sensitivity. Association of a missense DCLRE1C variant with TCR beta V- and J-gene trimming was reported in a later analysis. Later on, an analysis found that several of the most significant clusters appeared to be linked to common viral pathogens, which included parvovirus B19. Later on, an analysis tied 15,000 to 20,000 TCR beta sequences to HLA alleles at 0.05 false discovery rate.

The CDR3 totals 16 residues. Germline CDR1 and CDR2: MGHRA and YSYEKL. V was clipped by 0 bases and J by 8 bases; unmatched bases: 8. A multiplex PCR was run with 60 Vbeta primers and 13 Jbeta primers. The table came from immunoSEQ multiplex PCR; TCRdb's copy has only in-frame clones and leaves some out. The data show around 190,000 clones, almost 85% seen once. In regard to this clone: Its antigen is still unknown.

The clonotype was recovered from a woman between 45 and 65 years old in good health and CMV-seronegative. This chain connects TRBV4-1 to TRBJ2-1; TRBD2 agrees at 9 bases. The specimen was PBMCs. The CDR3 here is CASSQDRAGGIHEQFF. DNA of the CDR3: TGCGCCAGCAGCCAAGATCGAGCGGGAGGTATTCATGAGCAGTTCTTC.